The clone carrying this T cell receptor beta chain showed up just a few times. The antigen is undetermined. The entry originates in a study of blood T cells in healthy people across ages. Study-wide results and limits: Unsorted PBMC input precluded a conclusive naive versus antigen-experienced comparison.

There are 13 residues in the CDR3. Trimming took 3 bases from V and 5 from J, leaving 9 bases between them. Germline V lookup: CDR1 SGDLS, CDR2 YYNGEE. PCR was performed a second time for about 6 to 12 cycles using a sample-barcoded 5' primer and a J-beta primer mix. TCRdb fed the 5' RACE reads into MiXCR, producing one record per CDR3 protein. The data hold 700,000 or so distinct CDR3 sequences, with 40% to 45% observed a single time. The rearrangement joins TRBV9 to TRBJ2-1; no clear D. The sample consisted of blood. The clonotype originates from an older man in good health. The CDR3 reads CASSDQVHNEQFF. The CDR3 DNA is TGTGCCAGCAGCGATCAGGTACACAATGAGCAGTTCTTC.